This is a list of T cell receptor beta chains from one sample in a study of blood T cell repertoires in COVID-19. Using immunoSEQ multiplex PCR, the repertoire was profiled, and TCRdb retains in-frame clones only, with some absent. The data hold 200,000 or so clones, with roughly four fifths observed a single time. The sample taken for sequencing was PBMCs or T cells enriched from blood (not recorded which). The receptors originated from a man aged 35-49 years who had recovered from COVID-19. Both conserved end residues are part of each CDR3. The D gene is left open where the match is weak. Where a row states a size, it is once, few, many or the class of an expanded clone; other rows omit it.

d_gene,v_gene,abundance,j_gene,CDR3nt,CDR3aa
-,TRBV30,few,TRBJ1-4,TGTGCCTGGAAGGGGGTTAATGAAAAACTGTTTTTT,CAWKGVNEKLFF
-,TRBV19,-,TRBJ1-4,TGTGCCAGTACCCTTGGACAGACAACTAATGAAAAACTGTTTTTT,CASTLGQTTNEKLFF
-,TRBV3-1/TRBV3-2,-,TRBJ1-2,-,CASSQVELTMATPSGGNYGYTF
-,TRBV28,-,TRBJ1-3,TGTGCCAGCAGCCCGACACTTCCCCCTGGAAACACCATATATTTT,CASSPTLPPGNTIYF
TRBD2,TRBV7-2,-,TRBJ2-5,TGTGCCAGCAGCTTAGAACCGGGACTAGCGGGGGGGCCTCAAGAGACCCAGTACTTC,CASSLEPGLAGGPQETQYF
-,TRBV27,-,TRBJ1-6,TGTGCCAGCAGTCCCCTACAGGCCCCTCAGGGGCCCCTCCACTTT,CASSPLQAPQGPLHF
-,TRBV18,-,TRBJ1-2,TGTGCCAGCTCACCACCGAATTCCGGTAACTATGGCTACACCTTC,CASSPPNSGNYGYTF
TRBD1,TRBV4-1,once,TRBJ2-2,TGCGCCAGCAGCCACGGACAGGGTACCGGGGAGCTGTTTTTT,CASSHGQGTGELFF
-,TRBV6-5,few,TRBJ1-2,TGTGCCAGCAGTTTAACGACAGCTAACTATGGCTACACCTTC,CASSLTTANYGYTF
-,TRBV29-1,-,TRBJ1-2,TGCAGCGTTGAAGACTCCCGGGGGAGGAGACGGCTTGGCTACACCTTC,CSVEDSRGRRRLGYTF
-,TRBV6-5,once,TRBJ1-1,TGTGCCAGCAGTTACTCGGCAGGGACTGAAGTTTTCTTT,CASSYSAGTEVFF
-,TRBV6-5,-,TRBJ1-5,TGTGCCAGCAGTTACTCGAGCCTGCAGCCCCAGCATTTT,CASSYSSLQPQHF
TRBD2,TRBV11-2,-,TRBJ2-1,TGTGCCAGCAGCTTAGAAAGTGGCCGGGGGGGAAAAAATGAGCAGTTCTTC,CASSLESGRGGKNEQFF
TRBD1,TRBV18,-,TRBJ2-5,TGTGCCAGCTCACCCTGGGACAGGGAAGAGACCCAGTACTTC,CASSPWDREETQYF
TRBD1,TRBV5-6,-,TRBJ2-7,TGTGCCAGCAGCCCCGGGACAGCCTACGAGCAGTACTTC,CASSPGTAYEQYF
-,TRBV19,-,TRBJ1-1,TGTGCCAGTAGTGACCGACACCTGAACACTGAAGCTTTCTTT,CASSDRHLNTEAFF
-,TRBV11-2,-,TRBJ1-2,TGTGCCAGCAGCTTCCGGCGGGACGGGTACACCTTC,CASSFRRDGYTF